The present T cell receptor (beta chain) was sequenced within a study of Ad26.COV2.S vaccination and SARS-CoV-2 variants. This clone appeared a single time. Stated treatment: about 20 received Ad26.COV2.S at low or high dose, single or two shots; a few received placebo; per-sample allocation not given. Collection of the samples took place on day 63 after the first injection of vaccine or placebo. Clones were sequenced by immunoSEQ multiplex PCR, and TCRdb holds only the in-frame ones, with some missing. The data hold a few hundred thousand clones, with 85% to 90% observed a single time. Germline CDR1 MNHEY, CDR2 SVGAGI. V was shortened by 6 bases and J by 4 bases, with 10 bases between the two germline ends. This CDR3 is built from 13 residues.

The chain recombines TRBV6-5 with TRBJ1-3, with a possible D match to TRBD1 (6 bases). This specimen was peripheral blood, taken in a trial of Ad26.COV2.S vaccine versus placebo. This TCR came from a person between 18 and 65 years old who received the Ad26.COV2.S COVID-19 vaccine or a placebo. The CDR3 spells CASRNRVGNTIYF. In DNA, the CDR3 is TGTGCCAGCAGAAACAGGGTCGGAAACACCATATATTTT.